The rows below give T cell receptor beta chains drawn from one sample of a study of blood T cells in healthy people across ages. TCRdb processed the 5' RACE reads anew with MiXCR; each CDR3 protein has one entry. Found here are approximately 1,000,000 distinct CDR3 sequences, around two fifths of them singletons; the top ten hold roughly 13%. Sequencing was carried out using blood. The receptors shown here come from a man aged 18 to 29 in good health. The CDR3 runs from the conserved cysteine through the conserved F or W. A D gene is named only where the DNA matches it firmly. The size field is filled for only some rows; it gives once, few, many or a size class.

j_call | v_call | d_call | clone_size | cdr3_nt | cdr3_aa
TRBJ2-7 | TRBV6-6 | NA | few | TGTGCCAGCAGCCGATTACAGGGTTCCGAGCAGTACTTC | CASSRLQGSEQYF
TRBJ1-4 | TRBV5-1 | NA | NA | TGCGCCAGCAGCTCTAGGGAGACTAATGAAAAACTGTTTTTT | CASSSRETNEKLFF
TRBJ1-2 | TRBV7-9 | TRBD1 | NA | TGTGCCAGCAGCTTAGTGTCTCTGCAGGGGGACTATGACTACACCTTC | CASSLVSLQGDYDYTF
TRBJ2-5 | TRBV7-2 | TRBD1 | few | TGTGCCAGCAGCTTATTTGAGGGGGCGGAAGAGACCCAGTACTTC | CASSLFEGAEETQYF
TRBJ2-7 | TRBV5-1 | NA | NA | TGCGCCAGCAGCTGGGGGGACCTCAGCTCCTACGAGCAGTACTTC | CASSWGDLSSYEQYF
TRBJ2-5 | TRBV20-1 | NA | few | TGCAGTGTCCCAGGGACGGGACAAGAGACCCAGTACTTC | CSVPGTGQETQYF
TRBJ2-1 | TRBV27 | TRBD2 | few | TGTGCCAGCAGCAGCGGGGCCTACAATGAGCAGTTCTTC | CASSSGAYNEQFF
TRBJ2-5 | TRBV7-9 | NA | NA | TGTGCCAGCAGCTTAGCGCGATTAGGAGAAGAGACCCAGTACTTC | CASSLARLGEETQYF
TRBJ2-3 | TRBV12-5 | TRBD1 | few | TGTGCTAGTGGGGGACAGGGGGCAGGTGGAGATACGCAGTATTTT | CASGGQGAGGDTQYF
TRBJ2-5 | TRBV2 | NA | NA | TGTGCCAGCAGTGAACTATCGGGACGGGAGACCCAGTACTTC | CASSELSGRETQYF
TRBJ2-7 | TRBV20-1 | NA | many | TGCAGTGCGATACTAGTGACCAGTTTGACCTCCTACGAGCAGTACTTC | CSAILVTSLTSYEQYF
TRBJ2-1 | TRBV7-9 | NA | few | TGTGCCAGCAGCCCCTCTCCCGACGGGGATGAGCAGTTCTTC | CASSPSPDGDEQFF
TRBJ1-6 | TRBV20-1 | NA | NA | TGCAGTGCTAGGCAGGGATTCGACCAAACGGGGTCACCCCTCCACTTT | CSARQGFDQTGSPLHF
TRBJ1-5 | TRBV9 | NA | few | TGTGCCAGCAGCGTAGGTGACAATGCCCAGCCCCAGCATTTT | CASSVGDNAQPQHF
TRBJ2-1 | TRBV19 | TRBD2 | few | TGTGCCACCGGGACTAGCGGGGGGGCAAATGAGCAGTTCTTC | CATGTSGGANEQFF